This T cell receptor beta chain was found in a study of blood T cell repertoires in COVID-19. On the study more broadly: Sources were T cells, B-cell-depleted T cells, or PBMCs; the material itself was cDNA or gDNA.

In the original processing: Scientists estimated how many nucleated cells there were by amplifying reference gene primers. The data were produced by immunoSEQ multiplex PCR, yet TCRdb's version contains in-frame clones alone and is incomplete. From that table come the V and J calls and clone size; the DNA was used to work out D and trimming. The sample holds about 74,000 clones, about 84% seen once. The germline V and J ends were trimmed by 0 bases and 6 bases, with 6 bases remaining between them. Germline-derived CDR1 and CDR2 are SGHTA and FQGNSA. The CDR3 length is 13 residues. This TCR was recovered from a human donor in a cohort sampled during active COVID-19. The rearrangement uses TRBV7-2 and TRBJ2-1; no clear D gene. Sequenced sample: peripheral blood. As DNA, the CDR3 is TGTGCCAGCAGCTTAGCGCACACCAATGAGCAGTTCTTC. It is translated as CASSLAHTNEQFF.